The 29 T cell receptor beta chains reported below all come from one sample, sequenced in a study of tumor-infiltrating lymphocytes in localized non-small cell lung cancer. This table comes from immunoSEQ multiplex PCR, and its TCRdb copy is limited to in-frame clones, with some not included. The table lists approximately 17,000 clones, 70% to 75% of them singletons, with roughly 4.5% in the top ten. Sequences were obtained from lung tumor tissue. The receptors stem from a human donor with non-small cell lung cancer.

CDR3 loop: CASKKGGTETQYF. CDR3 bases: TGTGCCAGCAAAAAAGGGGGAACAGAGACCCAGTACTTC. The chain employs TRBV27 and TRBJ2-5, with TRBD1 as a possible D gene (6 bases). Germline V gene lookup returns CDR1 MNHEY and CDR2 SMNVEV (reference sequence). The CDR3 is made up of 13 amino acids. Trimming stripped 7 bases from V and 4 bases from J, with 13 bases between.

Details on this clone: Other DNA sequences in this specimen translate into the identical CDR3. This CDR3 is CASGVNTEAFF. Here the CDR3 DNA reads TGTGCCAGCGGAGTGAACACTGAAGCTTTCTTT. The chain links TRBV7-8 to TRBJ1-1; D unresolved. V lost 8 bases to trimming and J lost 0 bases, with 4 bases between them. Germline values: CDR1 SGHVS, CDR2 FQNEAQ. The CDR3 totals 11 residues.

This clone was counted between two and nine times. V gene TRBV18 combines with J gene TRBJ1-1, with a weak D call TRBD1 (5 bases). This CDR3 is built from 16 residues. Per the germline V gene, CDR1 is KGHSH and CDR2 is LQKENI. Trimming shortened V by 3 bases and J by 4 bases, and 18 bases separated the two germline ends. This chain's CDR3 is CASSPGAGFGSTEAFF. The CDR3 DNA is TGTGCCAGCTCACCGGGAGCAGGGTTTGGGTCCACTGAAGCTTTCTTT.

This rearrangement joins TRBV15 to TRBJ2-1, with D unresolved. The V gene lost 2 bases and the J gene lost 10 bases, with 12 bases spanning the gap. Looked up from germline, CDR1 is LNHNV and CDR2 is YYDKDF (reference sequence). The CDR3 has 13 amino acids. The CDR3 DNA reads TGTGCCACCAGCAGACTCGTTTGGTCGGAGCAGTTCTTC. It is translated as CATSRLVWSEQFF.

The V call is TRBV28, the J call TRBJ1-1, with D perhaps matching TRBD1 (5 bases). The CDR3 spans 15 residues. The V gene lost 2 bases and the J gene lost 2 bases, with 12 bases spanning the gap. Germline V gene sequence: CDR1 MDHEN, CDR2 SYDVKM. CDR3 in amino acids: CASSLVVGPNTEAFF. In DNA form, the CDR3 reads TGTGCCAGCAGTTTAGTGGTGGGGCCCAACACTGAAGCTTTCTTT.

The chain recombines TRBV9 with TRBJ2-1; the D gene is possibly TRBD1 (6 bases). The germline gives CDR1 SGDLS, CDR2 YYNGEE. The V end lost 0 bases, the J end lost 9 bases, and 13 bases lay between the germline ends. The CDR3 has 14 residues. This CDR3 is CASSVGGQGSEQFF. The CDR3 DNA reads as TGTGCCAGCAGCGTAGGGGGGCAGGGCAGTGAGCAGTTCTTC.

In nucleotides, the CDR3 is TGTGCCTCAGGCGGGAGGCCCTACGAGCAGTACTTC. Its protein is CASGGRPYEQYF. V gene TRBV10-3 combines with J gene TRBJ2-7; the match to TRBD2 covers 8 bases. The CDR3 spans 12 residues. Germline V gives CDR1 ENHRY, CDR2 SYGVKD. V gave up 11 bases and J gave up 2 bases; unmatched junction bases: 5.

The CDR3 DNA reads TGTGCCACCAGCAGAGATACCGGGGCCGCTGGGAACACCGGGGAGCTGTTTTTT. As protein: CATSRDTGAAGNTGELFF. The rearrangement links TRBV15 to TRBJ2-2; D assignment may be TRBD1 or TRBD2 (5 bases each). Germline assignment: CDR1 LNHNV and CDR2 YYDKDF (reference sequence). The CDR3 loop spans 18 amino acids. Trimming took off 0 bases at V and 1 base at J, with 15 bases between the two ends. The complete variable domain, with remaining parts taken from reference TRBV15 and TRBJ2-2, reads DAMVIQNPRYQVTQFGKPVTLSCSQTLNHNVMYWYQQKSSQAPKLLFHYYDKDFNNEADTPDNFQSRRPNTSFCFLDIRSPGLGDTAMYLCATSRDTGAAGNTGELFFGEGSRLTVL.

Only one count was recorded for this clone. The junction shows a germline mismatch at one end, possibly a read error. The chain joins TRBV13 to TRBJ2-5; 10 nucleotides match TRBD2. Germline V gene lookup returns CDR1 PRHDT and CDR2 FYEKMQ (reference sequence). The CDR3 has 13 residues. The CDR3 is CASSLGWTSGTNF. The CDR3 nucleotides are TGTGCCAGCAGCTTAGGCTGGACTAGCGGCACCAACTTC.

The CDR3 DNA sequence: TGTGCCAGCAGTTTTCCCCTAGAAGGAGTGAACACTGAAGCTTTCTTT. Protein product: CASSFPLEGVNTEAFF. The chain is built from TRBV28 and TRBJ1-1; no firm D call. The CDR3 runs 16 residues. The V end was cut by 3 bases, the J end by 0 bases, with 14 bases between. The V gene's germline CDR1 is MDHEN and CDR2 SYDVKM. Combining the CDR3 with reference TRBV28 and TRBJ1-1 gives the whole variable domain DVKVTQSSRYLVKRTGEKVFLECVQDMDHENMFWYRQDPGLGLRLIYFSYDVKMKEKGDIPEGYSVSREKKERFSLILESASTNQTSMYLCASSFPLEGVNTEAFFGQGTRLTVV.

The chain recombines TRBV19 with TRBJ2-7; D unresolved. This CDR3 comprises 13 residues. Germline CDR1 reads LNHDA; CDR2 reads SQIVND (reference sequence). Trimming cost V 7 bases and J 4 bases, with 14 bases left between them. CDR3 amino acids: CASTPPGEYEQYF. The DNA of the CDR3 is TGTGCCAGTACCCCCCCCGGCGAATACGAGCAGTACTTC.

The chain uses TRBV6-5 and TRBJ2-2; D remains ambiguous. The V gene's germline CDR1 is MNHEY and CDR2 SVGAGI. V lost 2 bases to trimming and J lost 4 bases, with 14 bases between them. There are 16 residues in the CDR3. The CDR3, as DNA: TGTGCCAGCAGTTACGGTCGACGGCCGGCCACCGGGGAGCTGTTTTTT. As protein: CASSYGRRPATGELFF.

This clone has only a few counts. The rearrangement uses TRBV30 and TRBJ1-6; 7 nucleotides align to TRBD1. Trimming cost V 0 bases and J 7 bases; bases outside gene matches: 6. The length of the CDR3 is 15 residues. The germline gives CDR1 GTSNPN, CDR2 SVGIG (reference sequence). The CDR3 reads CAWSVLTGQNSPLHF. The CDR3 DNA reads TGTGCCTGGAGTGTATTGACAGGGCAAAATTCACCCCTCCACTTT.

V gene TRBV5-1 combines with J gene TRBJ2-2, with D possibly TRBD2 on 5 matching bases. Trimming pared 0 bases from V and 5 bases from J, leaving 8 bases between. Germline-derived CDR1 and CDR2 are SGHRS and YFSETQ. CDR3 length: 14 residues. In nucleotides, the CDR3 is TGCGCCAGCAGCTTGGACCCGGGGACCGGGGAGCTGTTTTTT. Translated, it gives CASSLDPGTGELFF.

The CDR3 DNA reads TGTGCCTGGAGGAGGCATCCTAACACTGAAGCTTTCTTT. Protein product: CAWRRHPNTEAFF. The J gene is TRBJ1-1, the V gene TRBV30, with D hard to call. Trimming took 3 bases from V and 2 from J, leaving 10 bases between them. This CDR3 has 13 residues. Per germline, CDR1 GTSNPN and CDR2 SVGIG (reference sequence).

The DNA of the CDR3 is TGTGCCAGCAGTTTAGCCTCCACAGAGACCCAGTACTTC. Amino acids: CASSLASTETQYF. The rearrangement joins TRBV28 to TRBJ2-5, with no clear D. Trimming removed 2 bases at V and 4 bases at J, with 8 bases between. The germline V gene encodes CDR1 MDHEN and CDR2 SYDVKM. The CDR3 is 13 residues long.

This chain joins TRBV6-5 and TRBJ1-1; no firm D call. Germline V gene lookup returns CDR1 MNHEY and CDR2 SVGAGI. V was shortened by 2 bases and J by 2 bases, with 6 bases between the two germline ends. This CDR3 is 13 amino acids long. The CDR3 DNA follows: TGTGCCAGCAGTTACGGCCCAAACACTGAAGCTTTCTTT. Its translation: CASSYGPNTEAFF.

The chain couples TRBV10-1 to TRBJ2-7; 9 bases are a match to TRBD1. Trimming at V came to 10 bases and at J to 4 bases, leaving 5 bases not matched to a gene. The CDR3 sequence is 12 residues long. Germline V lookup: CDR1 WNHNN, CDR2 SYGVQD (reference sequence). CDR3 nucleotides: TGCGCCAACCCACAGGGGGCTTACGAGCAGTACTTC. This codes for CANPQGAYEQYF.

CDR3 sequence (DNA): TGTGCCAGCAGGGGAGACCGGAACTCCTACAATGAGCAGTTCTTC. Amino acids: CASRGDRNSYNEQFF. V and J are TRBV2 and TRBJ2-1, with a possible D match to TRBD2 (5 bases). Germline assignment: CDR1 SNHLY and CDR2 FYNNEI. The ends were cut back, 6 bases at V and 0 bases at J, with 12 bases in the middle. The CDR3 contains 15 residues.

V gene TRBV27 combines with J gene TRBJ2-3, with 7 bases matching TRBD2. Germline loops: CDR1 MNHEY, CDR2 SMNVEV (reference sequence). The CDR3 runs 16 residues. V dropped 8 bases and J dropped 6; count of bases not matched to a gene: 17. The CDR3: CASASLAANFGDTQYF. The CDR3 coding sequence is TGTGCCAGCGCCTCGCTAGCGGCTAATTTTGGGGATACGCAGTATTTT.

The chain has TRBV5-1 and TRBJ2-5; TRBD1 matches at 9 bases. Germline values: CDR1 SGHRS, CDR2 YFSETQ. The CDR3 runs 14 residues. The J segment lost 2 bases and the V segment lost 4 bases, leaving 3 bases of the junction unmatched. CDR3 in amino acids: CASSPDRGQETQYF. Written as DNA, the CDR3 is TGCGCCAGCAGCCCGGACAGGGGTCAAGAGACCCAGTACTTC.

V is TRBV4-1 and J is TRBJ1-1, with D unresolved. CDR1 MGHRA and CDR2 YSYEKL come from the germline V gene. V gave up 0 bases and J gave up 1 base, with 12 bases separating them. The CDR3 covers 16 residues. CDR3 coding DNA: TGCGCCAGCAGCCAAGAAGGTTTGCGGCAGAACACTGAAGCTTTCTTT. Translation: CASSQEGLRQNTEAFF.

This sequence joins TRBV7-9 and TRBJ2-1, with D perhaps given as TRBD1 or TRBD2 (5 bases each). The germline V gene has CDR1 SEHNR and CDR2 FQNEAQ (reference sequence). The V and J ends lost 8 bases and 15 bases respectively, with 20 bases between them. CDR3 length: 12 amino acids. The CDR3 region is CASAGTSTRRFF. The CDR3 coding sequence is TGTGCCAGCGCAGGGACCTCAACGCGCAGGTTCTTC.

The chain joins TRBV7-3 to TRBJ1-3; D not resolved. Looked up from germline, CDR1 is SGHTA and CDR2 is FQGTGA. The CDR3 contains 13 residues. V was shortened by 5 bases and J by 4 bases, with 9 bases between the two germline ends. The CDR3 reads CASSPHSGNTIYF. CDR3 nucleotide sequence: TGTGCCAGCAGCCCGCATTCCGGAAACACCATATATTTT.

This clone was counted a few times. The chain is built from TRBV29-1 and TRBJ1-1, with unresolved D. V lost 5 bases, J lost 2 bases, and 9 bases lay in between. Germline V gene data show CDR1 as SQVTM and CDR2 as ANQGSEA. This CDR3 region has 12 residues. This chain's CDR3 is CSVQRGNTEAFF. The CDR3 DNA reads as TGCAGCGTTCAGCGGGGTAACACTGAAGCTTTCTTT. Filled out from reference TRBV29-1 and TRBJ1-1, the complete variable domain reads SAVISQKPSRDICQRGTSLTIQCQVDSQVTMMFWYRQQPGQSLTLIATANQGSEATYESGFVIDKFPISRPNLTFSTLTVSNMSPEDSSIYLCSVQRGNTEAFFGQGTRLTVV.

The rearrangement joins TRBV5-1 to TRBJ2-3; D gene ambiguous. This CDR3 has 15 amino acids. Germline assignment: CDR1 SGHRS and CDR2 YFSETQ. V lost 0 bases and J lost 2, with 10 bases in between. The CDR3 protein is CASSLGSLPTDTQYF. Here the CDR3 DNA reads TGCGCCAGCAGCTTGGGCTCCCTCCCCACAGATACGCAGTATTTT.

The J gene is TRBJ2-3, the V gene TRBV2; 11 nucleotides line up with TRBD1. Germline trimming cut 5 bases from V and 4 bases from J; bases unmatched to any gene: 29. The V gene's germline CDR1 is SNHLY and CDR2 FYNNEI. CDR3 length: 23 amino acids. CDR3 nucleotide sequence: TGTGCCAGCAGTAGCCGCCCCTGGACAGGGGGCATTAATAGCGGGTCCGTTGCAGATACGCAGTATTTT. Protein sequence: CASSSRPWTGGINSGSVADTQYF.

The genes are TRBV11-2 and TRBJ1-1; D gene ambiguous. Germline V lookup: CDR1 SGHAT, CDR2 FQNNGV. The V end lost 2 bases, the J end lost 4 bases, and 5 bases lay between the germline ends. CDR3 size: 12 residues. CDR3 sequence reads: CASSLPLTEAFF. CDR3 sequence (DNA): TGTGCCAGCAGCTTACCACTCACTGAAGCTTTCTTT.

This clone turned up a few times. The rearrangement joins TRBV30 to TRBJ1-5; D is undetermined. Germline lookup yields CDR1 GTSNPN and CDR2 SVGIG (reference sequence). The CDR3 has 13 residues. V was shortened by 2 bases and J by 8 bases, with 13 bases between the two germline ends. The CDR3 spells CAWSQDREKPQHF. In DNA form, the CDR3 reads TGTGCCTGGAGTCAGGACCGGGAAAAGCCCCAGCATTTT. Together with reference TRBV30 and TRBJ1-5, the CDR3 gives the full variable domain: SQTIHQWPATLVQPVGSPLSLECTVEGTSNPNLYWYRQAAGRGLQLLFYSVGIGQISSEVPQNLSASRPQDRQFILSSKKLLLSDSGFYLCAWSQDREKPQHFGDGTRLSIL.